This entry features one T cell receptor beta chain sequence. Its antigen is unidentified. 60 Vbeta and 13 Jbeta primers were used in PCR. TCRdb's copy holds only in-frame clones and misses some; the assay was immunoSEQ multiplex PCR. Counted here are some 41,000 clones, roughly half occurring once; the ten biggest clones make up under 6.5%. Per germline, CDR1 SGHTA and CDR2 FQGNSA. The J segment lost 4 bases and the V segment lost 6 bases, leaving 1 base of the junction unmatched. CDR3 size: 13 residues. These data come from a study of cytomegalovirus exposure and HLA in healthy donors. Those who donated were healthy bone marrow donors. Study-wide results and caveats: No immune exposure information besides CMV serostatus was available. Analysis performed later showed TCR beta chains linked to HLA being more clonally expanded than equally common others.

What was sequenced was PBMCs. The V gene is TRBV7-2, the J gene TRBJ1-1; 11 positions agree with TRBD1. This TCR was sampled from a man aged 55 to 70 in good health and CMV-seronegative. The CDR3 DNA follows: TGTGCCAGCAGTGGACAGGGGGCCACTGAAGCTTTCTTT. Protein: CASSGQGATEAFF.